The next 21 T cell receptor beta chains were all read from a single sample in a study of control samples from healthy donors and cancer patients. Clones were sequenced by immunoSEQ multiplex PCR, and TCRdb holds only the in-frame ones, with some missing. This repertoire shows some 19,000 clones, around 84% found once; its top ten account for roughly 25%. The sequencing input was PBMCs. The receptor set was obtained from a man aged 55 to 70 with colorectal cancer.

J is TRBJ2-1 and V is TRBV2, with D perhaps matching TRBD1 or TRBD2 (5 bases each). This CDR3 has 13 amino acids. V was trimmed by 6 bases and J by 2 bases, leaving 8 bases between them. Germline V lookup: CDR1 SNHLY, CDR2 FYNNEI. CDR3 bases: TGTGCCAGCAGCGGGACCACCTACAATGAGCAGTTCTTC. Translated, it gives CASSGTTYNEQFF.

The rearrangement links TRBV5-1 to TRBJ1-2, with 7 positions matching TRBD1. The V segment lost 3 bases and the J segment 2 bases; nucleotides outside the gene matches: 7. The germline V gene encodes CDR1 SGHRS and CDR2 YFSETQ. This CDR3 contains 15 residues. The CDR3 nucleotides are TGCGCCAGCAGCTCGGGGACAGCGGAAAACTATGGCTACACCTTC. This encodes CASSSGTAENYGYTF.

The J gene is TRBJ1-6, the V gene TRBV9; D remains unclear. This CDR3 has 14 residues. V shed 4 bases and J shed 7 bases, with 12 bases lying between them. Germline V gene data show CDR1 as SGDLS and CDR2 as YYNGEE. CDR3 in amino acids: CASSLGILNSPLHF. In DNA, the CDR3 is TGTGCCAGCAGCCTTGGGATTCTAAATTCACCCCTCCACTTT.

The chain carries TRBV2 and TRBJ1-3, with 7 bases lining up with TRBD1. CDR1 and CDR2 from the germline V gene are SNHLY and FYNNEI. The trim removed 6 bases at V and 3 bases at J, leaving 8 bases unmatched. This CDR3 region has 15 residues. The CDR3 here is CASRPDRDHGNTIYF. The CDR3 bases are TGTGCCAGCAGGCCCGACAGGGATCATGGAAACACCATATATTTT.

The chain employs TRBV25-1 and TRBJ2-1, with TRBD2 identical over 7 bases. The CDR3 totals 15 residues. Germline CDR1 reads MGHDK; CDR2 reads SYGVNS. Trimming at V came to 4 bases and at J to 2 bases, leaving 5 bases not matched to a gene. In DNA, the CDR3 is TGTGCCAGCAGTGTAGGAGCGGGGACCTACAATGAGCAGTTCTTC. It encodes CASSVGAGTYNEQFF.

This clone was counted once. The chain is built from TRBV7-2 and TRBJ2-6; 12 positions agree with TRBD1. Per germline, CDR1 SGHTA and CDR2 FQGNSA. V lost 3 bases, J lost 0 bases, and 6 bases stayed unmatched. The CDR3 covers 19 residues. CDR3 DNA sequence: TGTGCCAGCAGCTTGGCCGGGACAGGGGGCTTCTCTGGGGCCAACGTCCTGACTTTC. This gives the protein CASSLAGTGGFSGANVLTF.

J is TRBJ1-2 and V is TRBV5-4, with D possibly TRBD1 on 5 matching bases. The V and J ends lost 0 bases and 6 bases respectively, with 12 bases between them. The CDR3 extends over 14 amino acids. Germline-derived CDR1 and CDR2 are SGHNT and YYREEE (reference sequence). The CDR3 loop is CASSLGGTGNGYTF. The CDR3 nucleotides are TGTGCCAGCAGCTTGGGAGGGACTGGGAATGGCTACACCTTC.

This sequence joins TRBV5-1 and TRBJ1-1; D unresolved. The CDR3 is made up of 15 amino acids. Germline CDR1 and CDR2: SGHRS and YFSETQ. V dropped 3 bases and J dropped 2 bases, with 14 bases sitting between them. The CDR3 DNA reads TGCGCCAGCAGCTCCGGGGAGTGGCTTAACACTGAAGCTTTCTTT. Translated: CASSSGEWLNTEAFF.

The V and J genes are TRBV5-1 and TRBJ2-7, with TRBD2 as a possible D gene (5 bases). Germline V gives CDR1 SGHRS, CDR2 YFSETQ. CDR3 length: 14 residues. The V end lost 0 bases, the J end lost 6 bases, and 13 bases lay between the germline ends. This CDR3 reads CASSLVGGEGEQYF. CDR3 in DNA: TGCGCCAGCAGCTTGGTTGGTGGTGAGGGCGAGCAGTACTTC.

This CDR3 reads CASSKASRQGTEAFF. CDR3 coding DNA: TGTGCCAGCAGCAAAGCTTCTAGACAGGGCACTGAAGCTTTCTTT. The chain couples TRBV21-1 to TRBJ1-1; the DNA was not used to check the table's D call, TRBD1. TRBV21-1 is a known pseudogene. This CDR3 comprises 15 residues.

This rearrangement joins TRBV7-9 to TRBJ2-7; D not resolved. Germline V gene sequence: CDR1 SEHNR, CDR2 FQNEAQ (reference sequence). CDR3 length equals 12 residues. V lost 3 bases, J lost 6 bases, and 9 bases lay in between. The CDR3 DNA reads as TGTGCCAGCAGCTTTCGGGTGGGCGAGCAGTACGTC. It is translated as CASSFRVGEQYV.

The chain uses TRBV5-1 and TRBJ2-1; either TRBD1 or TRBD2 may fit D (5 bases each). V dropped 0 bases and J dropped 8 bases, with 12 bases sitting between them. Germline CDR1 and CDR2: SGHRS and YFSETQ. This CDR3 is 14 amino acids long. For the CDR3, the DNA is TGCGCCAGCAGCTTGGCCGGGCAGGGAGATGAGCAGTTCTTC. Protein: CASSLAGQGDEQFF. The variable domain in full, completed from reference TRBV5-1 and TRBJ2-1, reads KAGVTQTPRYLIKTRGQQVTLSCSPISGHRSVSWYQQTPGQGLQFLFEYFSETQRNKGNFPGRFSGRQFSNSRSEMNVSTLELGDSALYLCASSLAGQGDEQFFGPGTRLTVL.

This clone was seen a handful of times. The CDR3 protein is CASSLQGDEEKLFF. The CDR3 DNA follows: TGTGCCAGCAGCTTACAGGGGGATGAGGAAAAACTGTTTTTT. The gene calls are TRBV5-6 and TRBJ1-4; 8 bases fit TRBD1. V was clipped by 2 bases and J by 8 bases; unmatched bases: 5. This CDR3 has 14 residues. Germline lookup yields CDR1 SGHDT and CDR2 YYEEEE.

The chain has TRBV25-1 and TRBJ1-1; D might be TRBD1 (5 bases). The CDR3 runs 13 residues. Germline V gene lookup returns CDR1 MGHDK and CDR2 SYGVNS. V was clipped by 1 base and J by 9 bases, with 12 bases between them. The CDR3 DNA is TGTGCCAGCAGTGAATCTGTGGGGCTTAAAGCTTTCTTT. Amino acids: CASSESVGLKAFF.

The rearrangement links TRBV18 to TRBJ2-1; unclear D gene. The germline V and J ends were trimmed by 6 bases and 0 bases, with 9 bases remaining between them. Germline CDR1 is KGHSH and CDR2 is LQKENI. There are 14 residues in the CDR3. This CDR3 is CASSRLSSYNEQFF. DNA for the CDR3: TGTGCCAGCTCCCGTTTGAGCTCCTACAATGAGCAGTTCTTC.

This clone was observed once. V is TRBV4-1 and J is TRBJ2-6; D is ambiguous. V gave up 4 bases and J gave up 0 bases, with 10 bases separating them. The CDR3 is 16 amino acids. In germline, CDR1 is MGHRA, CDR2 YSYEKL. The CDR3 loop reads CASSLIRPSGANVLTF. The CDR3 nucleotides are TGCGCCAGCAGCCTCATACGCCCCTCTGGGGCCAACGTCCTGACTTTC.

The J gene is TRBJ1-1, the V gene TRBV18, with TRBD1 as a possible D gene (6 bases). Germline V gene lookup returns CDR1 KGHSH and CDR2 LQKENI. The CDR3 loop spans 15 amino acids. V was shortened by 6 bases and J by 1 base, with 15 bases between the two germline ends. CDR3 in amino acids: CASSGRNRANTEAFF. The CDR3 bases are TGTGCCAGCTCGGGAAGGAACAGGGCGAACACTGAAGCTTTCTTT.

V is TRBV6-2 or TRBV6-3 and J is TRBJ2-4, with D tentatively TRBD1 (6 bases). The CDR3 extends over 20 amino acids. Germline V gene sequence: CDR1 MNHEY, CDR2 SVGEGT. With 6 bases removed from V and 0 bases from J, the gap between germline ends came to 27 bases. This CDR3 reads CASSSRTVKPTRLAKNIQYF. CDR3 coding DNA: TGTGCCAGCAGCTCGAGGACAGTTAAGCCGACGAGATTAGCCAAAAACATTCAGTACTTC.

The CDR3 region is CASSVEGGVTEAFF. The CDR3 DNA sequence: TGTGCCAGCAGCGTAGAGGGAGGCGTGACTGAAGCTTTCTTT. The genes are TRBV9 and TRBJ1-1; D uncertain. The CDR3 is 14 residues long. Germline V lookup: CDR1 SGDLS, CDR2 YYNGEE. Trimming left V 0 bases short and J 5 bases short, with 11 bases between. Filled out from reference TRBV9 and TRBJ1-1, the complete variable domain reads DSGVTQTPKHLITATGQRVTLRCSPRSGDLSVYWYQQSLDQGLQFLIQYYNGEERAKGNILERFSAQQFPDLHSELNLSSLELGDSALYFCASSVEGGVTEAFFGQGTRLTVV.

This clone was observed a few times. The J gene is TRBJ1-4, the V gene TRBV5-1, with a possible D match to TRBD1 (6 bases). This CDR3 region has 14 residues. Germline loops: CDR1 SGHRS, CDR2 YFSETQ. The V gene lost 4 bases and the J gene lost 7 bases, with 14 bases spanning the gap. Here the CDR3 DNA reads TGCGCCAGCAGCGACATACAGGGTGGTGAAAAACTGTTTTTT. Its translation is CASSDIQGGEKLFF.

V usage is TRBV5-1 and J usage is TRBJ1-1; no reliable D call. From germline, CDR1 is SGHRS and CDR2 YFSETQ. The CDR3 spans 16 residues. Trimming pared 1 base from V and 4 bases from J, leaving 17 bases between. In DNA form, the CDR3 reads TGCGCCAGCAGCTTGTTATACTCTCAGAAGGGCACTGAAGCTTTCTTT. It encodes CASSLLYSQKGTEAFF.